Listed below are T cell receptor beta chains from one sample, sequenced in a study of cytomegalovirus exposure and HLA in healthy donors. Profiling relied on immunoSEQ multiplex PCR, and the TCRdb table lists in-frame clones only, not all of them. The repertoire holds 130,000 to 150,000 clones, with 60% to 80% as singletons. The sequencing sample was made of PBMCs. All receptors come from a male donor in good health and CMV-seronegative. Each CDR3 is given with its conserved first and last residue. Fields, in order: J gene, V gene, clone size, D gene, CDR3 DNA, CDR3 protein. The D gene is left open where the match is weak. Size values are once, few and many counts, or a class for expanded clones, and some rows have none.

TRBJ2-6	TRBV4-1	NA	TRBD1	TGCGCCAGCAGCCAAGTTTTGGGACAGGGATCCTCTGGGGCCAACGTCCTGACTTTC	CASSQVLGQGSSGANVLTF
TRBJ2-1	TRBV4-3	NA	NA	TGCGCCAGCAGCCAAGAAAGCAGGGGAACCTACAATGAGCAGTTCTTC	CASSQESRGTYNEQFF
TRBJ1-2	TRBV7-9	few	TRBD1	TGTTCCAGCAGCTCCCCCACGGGACAGGGGATCTATGGCTACACCTTC	CSSSSPTGQGIYGYTF
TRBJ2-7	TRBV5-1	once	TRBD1	TGCGCCAGCAGCTCGGGACAGGGCTACTCCGAGCAGTACTTC	CASSSGQGYSEQYF
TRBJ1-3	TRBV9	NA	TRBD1	TGTGCCAGCAGCCAGTCCGGGACAGCTGGAAACACCATATATTTT	CASSQSGTAGNTIYF
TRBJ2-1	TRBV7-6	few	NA	TGTGCCAGCAGTAGCGGACCTATCTTCAATGAGCAGTTCTTC	CASSSGPIFNEQFF
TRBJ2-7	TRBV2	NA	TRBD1	TGTGCCAGCAGTGACGGCAGGGGGCCCTACGAGCAGTACTTC	CASSDGRGPYEQYF
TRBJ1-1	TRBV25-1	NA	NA	TGTGCCAGCAGTGAACCAGGGAGGGATTGGAACACTGAAGCTTTCTTT	CASSEPGRDWNTEAFF
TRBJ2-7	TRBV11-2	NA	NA	TGTGCCAGCAGCCTACTTTACGAGCAGTACTTC	CASSLLYEQYF
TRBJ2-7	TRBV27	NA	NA	TGTGCCAGCAGTTTATCTCGGGGGACAGTAACCTACGAGCAGTACTTC	CASSLSRGTVTYEQYF
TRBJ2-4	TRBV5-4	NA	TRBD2	TGTGCCAGCAGCTTGGGTGGGGAGGGCATTCAGTACTTC	CASSLGGEGIQYF
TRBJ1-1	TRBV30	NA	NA	TGTGCCTGGAGTGGTGTATACACTGAAGCTTTCTTT	CAWSGVYTEAFF
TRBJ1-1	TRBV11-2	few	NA	TGTGCCAGCAGCCCATCACACCAGAACACTGAAGCTTTCTTT	CASSPSHQNTEAFF
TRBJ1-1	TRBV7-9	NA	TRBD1	TGTGCCAGCAGCCCGACAGGGTGGGAAGCTTTCTTT	CASSPTGWEAFF
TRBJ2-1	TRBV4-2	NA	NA	TGTGCCAGCAGCCAAGACGGTTCGTACGGTCTCCAATCCTACAATGAGCAGTTCTTC	CASSQDGSYGLQSYNEQFF
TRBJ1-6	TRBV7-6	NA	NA	TGTGCCAGCAGCTCCTTAGAGGCAGCGAGCTCCTATAATTCACCCCTCCACTTT	CASSSLEAASSYNSPLHF
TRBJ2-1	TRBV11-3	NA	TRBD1	TGTGCCAGCAGCTCCGTCGGGACAGCGTACAATGAGCAGTTCTTC	CASSSVGTAYNEQFF
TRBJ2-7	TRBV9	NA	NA	TGTGCCAGCAGCGTAGGCCCCGGCGTGGCAACCAGGTCCTACGAGCAGTACTTC	CASSVGPGVATRSYEQYF
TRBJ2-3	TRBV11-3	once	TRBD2	TGTGCCAGCAGCTTAATGAGCGGGGGTTCAGCAGATACGCAGTATTTT	CASSLMSGGSADTQYF
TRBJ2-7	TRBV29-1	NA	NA	TGCAGCGTTGTCGGGAGCTCCTACGAGCAGTACTTC	CSVVGSSYEQYF
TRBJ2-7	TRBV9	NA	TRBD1	TGTGCCAGCAGCGGCACCGGGACAGGGGGCCAAACGGGCTTTGTCGAGCAGTACTTC	CASSGTGTGGQTGFVEQYF
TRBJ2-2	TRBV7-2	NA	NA	TGTGCCAGCAGCTTATGGGAGGCCGGGGAGCTGTTTTTT	CASSLWEAGELFF
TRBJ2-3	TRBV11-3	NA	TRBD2	TGTGCCAGCAGCCAAGGGACTAGCGGGAGTAGCACAGATACGCAGTATTTT	CASSQGTSGSSTDTQYF
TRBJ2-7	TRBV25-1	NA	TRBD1	TGTGCCAGCAGTGCCACAGGGGCCGAGCAGTACTTC	CASSATGAEQYF
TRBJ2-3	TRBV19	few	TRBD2	TGTGCCAGTAGGAGCCTAGCGGGAGAAACAGATACGCAGTATTTT	CASRSLAGETDTQYF
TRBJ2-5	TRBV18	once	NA	TGTGCCAGCTCACGAGACAGGGAGACCCAGTACTTC	CASSRDRETQYF
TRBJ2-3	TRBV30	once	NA	TGTGCCTGGAGTGTAGGCGTAGCTAGCACAGATACGCAGTATTTT	CAWSVGVASTDTQYF
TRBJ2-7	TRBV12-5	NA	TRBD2	TGTGCTAGTGGTTTAAGCGGGACCGCCTACGAGCAGTACTTC	CASGLSGTAYEQYF
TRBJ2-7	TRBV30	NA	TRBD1	TGTGCCGGGAGACTCACAGGGGGCGAGCAGTACTTC	CAGRLTGGEQYF
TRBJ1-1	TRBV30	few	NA	TGTGCCTGGAGTTATAACCTCAGGGCCACTGAAGCTTTCTTT	CAWSYNLRATEAFF
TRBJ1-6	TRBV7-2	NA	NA	TGTGCCAGCAGTCTCCAACCACAGGGAAATAATTCACCCCTCCACTTT	CASSLQPQGNNSPLHF
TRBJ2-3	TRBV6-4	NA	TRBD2	TGTGCCAGCAGTGACTCGGCGGGGGGTAGCACAGATACGCAGTATTTT	CASSDSAGGSTDTQYF
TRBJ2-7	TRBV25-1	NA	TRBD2	TGTGCCAGCACTCCGGGGGGGGCTTCCTACGAGCAGTACTTC	CASTPGGASYEQYF
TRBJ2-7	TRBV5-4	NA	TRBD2	TGTGCCAGCAGCTTTCAGCGGGGGAGCTCCTACGAGCAGTACTTC	CASSFQRGSSYEQYF
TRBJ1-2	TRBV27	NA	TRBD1	TGTGCCAGCACTTTCGCAGGGGGTGCCTTTTATGGCTACACCTTC	CASTFAGGAFYGYTF